The 13 T cell receptor beta chains below all came from one sample that was sequenced in a study of T-cell reconstitution after alpha-beta-depleted transplantation in children. TCRbeta library preparation incorporated unique molecular identifiers. TCRdb re-analysed the PCR reads in MiXCR, keeping a single row per CDR3 protein. This repertoire shows about 1,000,000 distinct CDR3 sequences, 25% to 35% found once; its top ten account for approximately 30%. The source material was PBMCs, mostly from graft donor cells, sampled 360 days after TCRalphabeta/CD19-depleted stem cell transplant. These receptors were taken from a boy less than two years old who had a stem cell transplant for SCID, so the T cells may come from the graft donor.

This clonotype was observed a handful of times. V usage is TRBV20-1 and J usage is TRBJ2-7; 7 nucleotides match TRBD1. The germline V gene encodes CDR1 DFQATT and CDR2 SNEGSKA (reference sequence). V gave up 0 bases and J gave up 0 bases; unmatched junction bases: 8. The CDR3 sequence is 16 residues long. The CDR3 region is CSARDAGQVPSYEQYF. Written as DNA, the CDR3 is TGCAGTGCTAGAGATGCCGGACAGGTTCCCTCCTACGAGCAGTACTTC.

This clonotype was counted a few times. The chain carries TRBV12-5 and TRBJ2-7; 10 nucleotides line up with TRBD1. This CDR3 region has 14 residues. The J segment lost 1 base and the V segment lost 5 bases, leaving 2 bases of the junction unmatched. Germline V gene sequence: CDR1 LGHNT, CDR2 FRNRAP. The CDR3 loop is CASGPGQGSYEQYF. CDR3 sequence (DNA): TGTGCTAGTGGTCCGGGACAGGGGTCCTACGAGCAGTACTTC. Full variable domain (rest looked up from reference TRBV12-5 and TRBJ2-7): DARVTQTPRHKVTEMGQEVTMRCQPILGHNTVFWYRQTMMQGLELLAYFRNRAPLDDSGMPKDRFSAEMPDATLATLKIQPSEPRDSAVYFCASGPGQGSYEQYFGPGTRLTVT.

The chain has TRBV5-6 and TRBJ2-3; 9 bases line up with TRBD2. CDR3 size: 15 residues. With 0 bases clipped from V and 5 bases from J, the junction kept 4 bases outside the gene matches. Germline CDR1 is SGHDT and CDR2 is YYEEEE. CDR3 residues: CASSLGLAARDTQYF. CDR3 in DNA: TGTGCCAGCAGCTTGGGACTAGCGGCTAGAGATACGCAGTATTTT. Full variable domain (remainder filled in from reference TRBV5-6 and TRBJ2-3): DAGVTQSPTHLIKTRGQQVTLRCSPKSGHDTVSWYQQALGQGPQFIFQYYEEEERQRGNFPDRFSGHQFPNYSSELNVNALLLGDSALYLCASSLGLAARDTQYFGPGTRLTVL.

This clonotype came up many times. This chain joins TRBV11-2 and TRBJ2-1; no definite D call. The length of the CDR3 is 11 residues. V was shortened by 1 base and J by 9 bases, with 4 bases between the two germline ends. Germline V gene data show CDR1 as SGHAT and CDR2 as FQNNGV. DNA for the CDR3: TGTGCCAGCAGCTTAGCTTTTGAGCAGTTCTTC. Translation gives CASSLAFEQFF.

This chain joins TRBV20-1 and TRBJ2-3, with D perhaps TRBD2 (6 bases). V shed 6 bases and J shed 1 base, with 14 bases lying between them. The CDR3 is 14 residues long. Per germline, CDR1 DFQATT and CDR2 SNEGSKA (reference sequence). The CDR3 region is CSAPREVGTDTQYF. CDR3 nucleotides: TGCAGTGCGCCCAGGGAGGTGGGCACAGATACGCAGTATTTT.

V gene TRBV3-1 combines with J gene TRBJ2-2, with D perhaps matching TRBD1 (5 bases). Trimming cost V 2 bases and J 2 bases, with 18 bases left between them. Per germline, CDR1 LGHDT and CDR2 YNNKEL (reference sequence). The CDR3 runs 18 residues. The CDR3 spells CASSQNPIQGSNTGELFF. The DNA for the CDR3 is TGTGCCAGCAGCCAAAACCCGATCCAGGGCAGTAACACCGGGGAGCTGTTTTTT.

The chain carries TRBV6-2 or TRBV6-3 and TRBJ1-1; D ambiguous. The germline CDR1 and CDR2 sequences are MNHEY and SVGEGT. Trimming took off 2 bases at V and 0 bases at J, with 13 bases between the two ends. The CDR3 runs 16 residues. Here the CDR3 DNA reads TGTGCCAGCAGTTACGACAAGGGATACATGAACACTGAAGCTTTCTTT. This encodes CASSYDKGYMNTEAFF.

This clonotype was seen a few times. This rearrangement joins TRBV7-8 to TRBJ2-7; 11 bases map to TRBD1. The CDR3 loop spans 13 amino acids. V shed 8 bases, J shed 3 bases, and the junction held 3 bases outside the gene matches. CDR1 and CDR2 (germline): SGHVS, FQNEAQ. The CDR3 is CASGDRGIYEQYF. The CDR3 DNA sequence: TGTGCCAGCGGGGACAGGGGGATCTACGAGCAGTACTTC.

This clonotype was counted between two and nine times. The chain recombines TRBV7-9 with TRBJ2-5, with D possibly TRBD1 on 5 matching bases. The CDR3 has 16 amino acids. CDR1 SEHNR and CDR2 FQNEAQ come from the germline V gene (reference sequence). V gave up 3 bases and J gave up 4 bases, with 18 bases separating them. The CDR3 loop is CASSFEGAIRGETQYF. The CDR3 region has the DNA TGTGCCAGCAGCTTTGAAGGGGCGATCCGTGGAGAGACCCAGTACTTC. Full variable domain (outside the CDR3, taken from reference TRBV7-9 and TRBJ2-5): DTGVSQNPRHKITKRGQNVTFRCDPISEHNRLYWYRQTLGQGPEFLTYFQNEAQLEKSRLLSDRFSAERPKGSFSTLEIQRTEQGDSAMYLCASSFEGAIRGETQYFGPGTRLLVL.

This rearrangement joins TRBV20-1 to TRBJ2-3; possible D gene TRBD2, 5 bases. Germline V gene lookup returns CDR1 DFQATT and CDR2 SNEGSKA (reference sequence). V shed 5 bases and J shed 2 bases, with 11 bases lying between them. CDR3 length: 13 residues. In DNA form, the CDR3 reads TGCAGTGCTGAGGGTCTGGACACAGATACGCAGTATTTT. It codes for CSAEGLDTDTQYF.

This rearrangement joins TRBV7-8 to TRBJ2-7; weak D call: TRBD1 (5 bases). Germline V lookup: CDR1 SGHVS, CDR2 FQNEAQ. The CDR3 runs to 15 residues. The V end was cut by 2 bases, the J end by 2 bases, with 13 bases between. CDR3 sequence: CASSLLSRGPYEQYF. DNA of the CDR3: TGTGCCAGCAGCTTATTGTCTAGGGGTCCCTACGAGCAGTACTTC.

This clonotype was seen a few times. The chain employs TRBV28 and TRBJ2-7; the match to TRBD2 covers 7 bases. Looked up from germline, CDR1 is MDHEN and CDR2 is SYDVKM. With 8 bases clipped from V and 5 bases from J, the junction kept 6 bases outside the gene matches. This CDR3 has 12 residues. CDR3 amino acids: CASGRGYNEQYF. As DNA, the CDR3 is TGTGCCAGCGGGAGGGGTTACAACGAGCAGTACTTC.

The V gene is TRBV12-3 or TRBV12-4, the J gene TRBJ2-1; TRBD1 matches 7 bases. With V trimmed by 5 bases and J by 5 bases, 9 bases remained unmatched. The CDR3 is 15 residues long. CDR3 sequence: CASSPQSGTDNEQFF. In DNA form, the CDR3 reads TGTGCCAGCAGTCCCCAATCCGGGACAGACAATGAGCAGTTCTTC.